A single sample gave rise to the 23 T cell receptor beta chains below, sequenced in a study of identical twins. Each CDR3 protein is one row after TCRdb ran MiXCR on the 5' RACE reads. The data contain 430,000 or so distinct CDR3 sequences, 20% to 25% of them seen just once; the ten biggest clones take up around 3%. These data also formed part of another study, on T cells expressing NK-cell markers.

Source material: CD4+ T cells sorted from blood. The receptor set was obtained from a woman under 30 in good health.

The chain links TRBV11-1 to TRBJ2-7, with TRBD2 identical over 9 bases. J was trimmed by 0 bases and V by 5 bases; bases with no gene match: 20. Germline CDR1 SGHAT, CDR2 FQDESV (reference sequence). The CDR3 covers 20 residues. The CDR3 sequence: CASSLRPSAGGPRSSYEQYF. DNA of the CDR3: TGTGCCAGCAGCCTTCGTCCGTCTGCGGGAGGGCCTAGGTCCTCCTACGAGCAGTACTTC.

The CDR3 DNA reads TGTGCCAGCAGCGTAGCGGTACAGAACACTGAAGCTTTCTTT. It yields the protein CASSVAVQNTEAFF. The V and J genes are TRBV9 and TRBJ1-1, with D hard to call. The ends were cut back, 0 bases at V and 1 base at J, with 7 bases in the middle. This CDR3 is 14 amino acids long. The germline V gene has CDR1 SGDLS and CDR2 YYNGEE.

There are a few counts of this clonotype. The chain uses TRBV5-6 and TRBJ2-1, with 7 bases aligning to TRBD2. CDR1 and CDR2 (germline): SGHDT, YYEEEE. This CDR3 has 17 amino acids. V gave up 4 bases and J gave up 7 bases; unmatched junction bases: 17. The CDR3 DNA sequence: TGTGCCAGCAGCCCTCGGGGAGGGACTCTCAGCCCAAATGAGCAGTTCTTC. This gives the protein CASSPRGGTLSPNEQFF.

The chain recombines TRBV7-2 with TRBJ2-7; 8 bases match TRBD1. The CDR3 sequence is 14 residues long. Germline trimming cut 3 bases from V and 3 bases from J; bases unmatched to any gene: 4. Germline CDR1 SGHTA, CDR2 FQGNSA. The CDR3 reads CASSFRQGNYEQYF. CDR3 bases: TGTGCCAGCAGCTTCCGACAGGGGAACTACGAGCAGTACTTC.

The CDR3 DNA reads as TGCAGTGCTAGAGGGGTGGGGGACCGCGAGCAGTACTTC. This sequence encodes CSARGVGDREQYF. The V call is TRBV20-1, the J call TRBJ2-7; tentatively, D is TRBD1 or TRBD2 (5 bases each). Trimming pared 1 base from V and 6 bases from J, leaving 13 bases between. Per the germline V gene, CDR1 is DFQATT and CDR2 is SNEGSKA (reference sequence). This CDR3 is 13 amino acids long.

J is TRBJ2-3 and V is TRBV7-2; weak D call: TRBD2 (5 bases). V was cut by 1 base and J by 6 bases, with 8 bases left in between. Germline lookup yields CDR1 SGHTA and CDR2 FQGNSA. The CDR3 spans 13 residues. The CDR3 spells CASSLGWRDTQYF. In DNA form, the CDR3 reads TGTGCCAGCAGCTTAGGGTGGAGGGATACGCAGTATTTT.

The V gene is TRBV29-1, the J gene TRBJ1-4; D is undetermined. V lost 7 bases and J lost 0, with 9 bases in between. This CDR3 region has 13 residues. Germline-derived CDR1 and CDR2 are SQVTM and ANQGSEA. CDR3 nucleotides: TGCAGCGGCTATTCTCCAACTAATGAAAAACTGTTTTTT. It yields the protein CSGYSPTNEKLFF.

The genes are TRBV10-3 and TRBJ1-2; D possibly corresponds to TRBD1 (6 bases). The CDR3 sequence is 13 residues long. V lost 7 bases to trimming and J lost 6 bases, with 15 bases between them. The germline V gene has CDR1 ENHRY and CDR2 SYGVKD. This CDR3 is CAINSRDIHGYTF. For the CDR3, the DNA is TGTGCCATCAACTCCCGGGACATCCATGGCTACACCTTC.

This clonotype was seen repeatedly, ten times or more. This chain uses TRBV12-3 or TRBV12-4 with TRBJ1-2, with unresolved D. The CDR3 spans 13 residues. Trimming removed 5 bases at V and 7 bases at J, with 14 bases between. CDR3 sequence (DNA): TGTGCCAGCAGTCCCGGGAAACGTGGTGGCTACACCTTC. Translated, it gives CASSPGKRGGYTF.

This clonotype was detected only a few times. This chain connects TRBV9 to TRBJ1-6; TRBD1 matches at 8 bases. V was pared by 5 bases and J by 9 bases, with 10 bases of the junction left unmatched. The CDR3 is 15 amino acids. The germline gives CDR1 SGDLS, CDR2 YYNGEE. CDR3 amino acids: CASSWGQVGGSPLHF. CDR3 DNA sequence: TGTGCCAGCAGTTGGGGACAGGTAGGAGGTTCACCCCTCCACTTT.

The chain's CDR3 is CASSSLRSFGELFF. The CDR3 nucleotides are TGTGCCAGCAGCTCGCTTCGGAGTTTCGGGGAGCTGTTTTTT. The chain is built from TRBV11-2 and TRBJ2-2; D unresolved. V lost 4 bases and J lost 7, with 13 bases in between. In germline, CDR1 is SGHAT, CDR2 FQNNGV. The CDR3 runs 14 residues.

This chain uses TRBV20-1 with TRBJ2-7; D is uncertain. V was clipped by 1 base and J by 3 bases, with 10 bases between them. Germline CDR1 DFQATT, CDR2 SNEGSKA (reference sequence). The CDR3 is 13 amino acids. DNA of the CDR3: TGCAGTGCTAGAGTAAGGCCGGTCTACGAGCAGTACTTC. Protein: CSARVRPVYEQYF.

CDR3 residues: CSVSTGSQETQYF. CDR3 coding DNA: TGCAGCGTTTCGACAGGTTCGCAAGAGACCCAGTACTTC. The chain links TRBV29-1 to TRBJ2-5; D is perhaps TRBD1 (6 bases). Germline V gene data show CDR1 as SQVTM and CDR2 as ANQGSEA. Trimming shortened V by 5 bases and J by 2 bases, and 12 bases separated the two germline ends. The CDR3 is 13 residues long.

The J gene is TRBJ2-1, the V gene TRBV4-1; weak D call: TRBD2 (5 bases). The CDR3 has 13 residues. The germline CDR1 and CDR2 sequences are MGHRA and YSYEKL. Trimming cost V 3 bases and J 9 bases, with 12 bases left between them. The CDR3 region has the DNA TGCGCCAGCAGCCATCGAGGGATCGCTGAGCAGTTCTTC. Translating it yields CASSHRGIAEQFF.

This clonotype was found a few times. The chain has TRBV29-1 and TRBJ1-1; TRBD1 matches at 7 bases. CDR3 length: 15 residues. CDR1 is SQVTM, CDR2 ANQGSEA, per germline. V lost 5 bases and J lost 5; bases outside the gene matches: 14. The CDR3 reads CSVSQGLLGRTEAFF. CDR3 DNA: TGCAGCGTTTCACAGGGGCTCTTAGGTCGAACTGAAGCTTTCTTT.

There are many counts of this clonotype. This chain uses TRBV6-4 with TRBJ2-1; 13 bases match TRBD2. This CDR3 spans 15 amino acids. Trimming cost V 4 bases and J 4 bases; bases outside gene matches: 1. Germline CDR1 is MRHNA and CDR2 is SNTAGT. The DNA of the CDR3 is TGTGCCAGCAGTGGGACTAGCGGGGGTTACAATGAGCAGTTCTTC. This gives the protein CASSGTSGGYNEQFF.

The chain links TRBV29-1 to TRBJ2-5; D gene unclear. V was pared by 7 bases and J by 2 bases, with 11 bases between. The CDR3 spans 12 residues. The germline V gene has CDR1 SQVTM and CDR2 ANQGSEA. CDR3 in amino acids: CSGRRPQETQYF. DNA for the CDR3: TGCAGCGGTAGGAGACCTCAAGAGACCCAGTACTTC.

There are a few counts of this clonotype. This chain uses TRBV20-1 with TRBJ2-7, with 7 bases that match TRBD1. CDR3 length equals 13 residues. Germline values: CDR1 DFQATT, CDR2 SNEGSKA (reference sequence). V lost 4 bases, J lost 2 bases, and 5 bases stayed unmatched. DNA of the CDR3: TGCAGTGCTACAGGACAGGCTGCCTACGAGCAGTACTTC. Translation gives CSATGQAAYEQYF.

This clonotype was observed a single time. The V gene is TRBV5-1, the J gene TRBJ1-6; TRBD1 matches at 7 bases. From germline, CDR1 is SGHRS and CDR2 YFSETQ. J was trimmed by 7 bases and V by 0 bases; bases with no gene match: 7. The CDR3 totals 16 residues. Here the CDR3 DNA reads TGCGCCAGCAGCTTGGCCGCGGGGACAGCCAATTCACCCCTCCACTTT. Its translation: CASSLAAGTANSPLHF.

This clonotype appeared many times. The V gene is TRBV7-9, the J gene TRBJ1-2; TRBD1 matches 12 bases. Germline assignment: CDR1 SEHNR and CDR2 FQNEAQ (reference sequence). The CDR3 loop spans 15 amino acids. V dropped 5 bases and J dropped 3; count of bases not matched to a gene: 4. This chain's CDR3 is CASSAGQGADYGYTF. In nucleotides, the CDR3 is TGTGCCAGCAGCGCGGGACAGGGGGCTGACTATGGCTACACCTTC. Full variable domain (outside the CDR3, taken from reference TRBV7-9 and TRBJ1-2): DTGVSQNPRHKITKRGQNVTFRCDPISEHNRLYWYRQTLGQGPEFLTYFQNEAQLEKSRLLSDRFSAERPKGSFSTLEIQRTEQGDSAMYLCASSAGQGADYGYTFGSGTRLTVV.

This sequence joins TRBV12-3 or TRBV12-4 and TRBJ2-7, with D unclear. This CDR3 is built from 13 residues. V was trimmed by 5 bases and J by 6 bases, leaving 14 bases between them. Written as DNA, the CDR3 is TGTGCCAGCAGTCCCCACCCCGTTCCCGAGCAGTACTTC. Its protein is CASSPHPVPEQYF.

CDR3 residues: CASSLLGSGPSYEQFF. The CDR3 DNA reads TGTGCCAGCAGCCTCTTAGGAAGCGGGCCGTCCTATGAGCAGTTCTTC. The chain links TRBV12-3 or TRBV12-4 to TRBJ2-1, with D perhaps TRBD2 (6 bases). The CDR3 is made up of 16 amino acids. The germline V and J ends were trimmed by 6 bases and 8 bases, with 23 bases remaining between them.

The rearrangement links TRBV15 to TRBJ2-5; TRBD1 aligns across 7 bases. Looked up from germline, CDR1 is LNHNV and CDR2 is YYDKDF (reference sequence). Losses at the gene ends were 2 bases for V and 1 base for J; bases not matched to a gene: 4. CDR3 length: 15 residues. The CDR3 protein is CATSRLGQTQETQYF. For the CDR3, the DNA is TGTGCCACCAGCAGACTGGGACAGACCCAAGAGACCCAGTACTTC.